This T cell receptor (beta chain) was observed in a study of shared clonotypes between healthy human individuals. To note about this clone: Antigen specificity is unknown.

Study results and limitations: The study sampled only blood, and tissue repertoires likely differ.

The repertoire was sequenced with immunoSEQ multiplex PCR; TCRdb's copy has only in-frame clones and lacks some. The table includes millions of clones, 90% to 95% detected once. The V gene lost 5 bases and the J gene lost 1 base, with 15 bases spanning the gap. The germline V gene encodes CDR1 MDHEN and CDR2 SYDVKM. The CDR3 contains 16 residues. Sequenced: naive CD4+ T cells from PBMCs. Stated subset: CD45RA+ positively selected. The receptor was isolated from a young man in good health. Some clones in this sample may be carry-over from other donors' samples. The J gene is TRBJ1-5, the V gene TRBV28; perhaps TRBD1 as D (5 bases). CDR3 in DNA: TGTGCCAGCAGTCTCACCGGGACGAGGAGCAATCAGCCCCAGCATTTT. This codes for CASSLTGTRSNQPQHF.